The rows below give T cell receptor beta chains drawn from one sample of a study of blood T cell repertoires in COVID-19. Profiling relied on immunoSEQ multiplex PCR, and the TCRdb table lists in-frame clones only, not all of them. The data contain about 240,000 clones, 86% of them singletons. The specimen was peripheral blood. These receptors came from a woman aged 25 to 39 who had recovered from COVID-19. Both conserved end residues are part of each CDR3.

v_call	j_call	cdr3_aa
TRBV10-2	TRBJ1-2	CASSESNGGYGYTF
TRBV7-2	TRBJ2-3	CASNTILTDTQYF
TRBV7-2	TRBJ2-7	CASRLTGGSREQYF
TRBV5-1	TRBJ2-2	CASRLQGRRTGELFF
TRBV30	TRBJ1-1	CAWRGTGAVEAFF
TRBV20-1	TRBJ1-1	CSARGREAFF
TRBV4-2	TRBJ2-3	CASSQPGLAGRDTQYF
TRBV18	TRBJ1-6	CASSPAHESPLHF
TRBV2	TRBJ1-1	CASSRIAGTEAFF
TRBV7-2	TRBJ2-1	CASSLLAGVSDWFDEQFF
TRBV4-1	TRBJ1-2	CASSHPVGEYGYTF
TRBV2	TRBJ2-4	CASSEEGLAGNIQYF
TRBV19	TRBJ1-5	CASSNLLGATQPQHF
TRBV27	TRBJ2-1	CASSLTPSGGYNEQFF
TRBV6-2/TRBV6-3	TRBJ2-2	CASSLQIANTGELFF
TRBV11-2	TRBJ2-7	CASEDQGGPGEQYF
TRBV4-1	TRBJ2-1	CASSQMTGIEQFF
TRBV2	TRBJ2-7	CASNLAGGLNYEQYF
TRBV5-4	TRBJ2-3	CASSLARGPRGTDTQYF
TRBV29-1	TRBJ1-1	CSVAEGARTEAFF
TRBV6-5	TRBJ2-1	CASTPDRGAGEQFF
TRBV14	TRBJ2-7	CASSFRGGFSSYEQYF
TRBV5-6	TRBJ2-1	CASSSAGGGENEQFF
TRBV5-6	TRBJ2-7	CASRPGQRAYEQYF
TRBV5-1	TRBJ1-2	CASSLEGTGGEGYTF
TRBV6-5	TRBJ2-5	CASSKTSGTETQYF
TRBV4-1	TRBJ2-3	CASSQGTGGWVDTQYF
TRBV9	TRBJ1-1	CASSETSALATEAFF
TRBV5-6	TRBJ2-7	CASSLRGINEQYF
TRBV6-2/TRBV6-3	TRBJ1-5	CASSPPGGGQPQHF
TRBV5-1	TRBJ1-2	CASSLSGVANYGYTF
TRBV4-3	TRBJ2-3	CASSQIAGGLTDTQYF
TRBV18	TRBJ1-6	CASSPEYNSPLHF
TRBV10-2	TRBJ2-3	CASSELGSDTQYF
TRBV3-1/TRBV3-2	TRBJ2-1	CASSLYNEQFF
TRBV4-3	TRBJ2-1	CASSQDSGGRQFF
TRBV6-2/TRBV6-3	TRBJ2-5	CASSYPEETQYF
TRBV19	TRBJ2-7	CASSDRGHSYEQYF
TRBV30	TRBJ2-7	CAWKPGFPDEQYF
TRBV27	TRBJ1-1	CASSGESWGTEAFF
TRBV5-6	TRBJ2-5	CASSLGALGGAETQYF
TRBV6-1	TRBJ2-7	CASSEAETGGRYEQYF
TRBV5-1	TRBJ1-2	CASSGGQSLNYGYTF
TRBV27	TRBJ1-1	CASSLKGSNTEAFF